These T cell receptor beta chains were read from a single sample in a study of blood T cell repertoires in COVID-19. Method: immunoSEQ multiplex PCR; TCRdb's copy keeps in-frame clones and lacks some. The sample shows 60,000 to 70,000 clones, about 85% of them seen only once. The sequenced sample consisted of peripheral blood. These TCRs come from an elderly man with acute or convalescent COVID-19. Each CDR3 is given with its conserved first and last residue. Each record gives: D gene, V gene, J gene, clone size, CDR3 DNA, CDR3 protein. The D gene is left open where the match is weak. Rows give clone size only sometimes, using once, few, many, or a class for an expanded clone.

d_gene: TRBD1; v_gene: TRBV7-9; j_gene: TRBJ1-4; abundance: NA; CDR3nt: TGTGCCAGCAGCTTAGCAGGGGGCGACGAAAAACTGTTTTTT; CDR3aa: CASSLAGGDEKLFF
d_gene: TRBD1; v_gene: TRBV6-5; j_gene: TRBJ1-5; abundance: NA; CDR3nt: TGTGCCAGCAGTCGACAGGGAAGTCAGCCCCAGCATTTT; CDR3aa: CASSRQGSQPQHF
d_gene: TRBD1; v_gene: TRBV28; j_gene: TRBJ1-2; abundance: NA; CDR3nt: TGTGCCAGCAGTCTTACACGACAGGGGTATGGCTACACCTTC; CDR3aa: CASSLTRQGYGYTF
d_gene: NA; v_gene: TRBV19; j_gene: TRBJ2-2; abundance: NA; CDR3nt: TGTGCCAGCTACAGTACGGCCCTGTACACCGGGGAGCTGTTTTTT; CDR3aa: CASYSTALYTGELFF
d_gene: TRBD2; v_gene: TRBV11-2; j_gene: TRBJ2-3; abundance: NA; CDR3nt: TGTGCCAGCAGCCCCGGGACTAGCGGTAACATACGGACGCAGTATTTT; CDR3aa: CASSPGTSGNIRTQYF
d_gene: NA; v_gene: TRBV19; j_gene: TRBJ1-3; abundance: few; CDR3nt: TGTGCCAGTAGTGATGACAGGCGCCCCTCTGGAAACACCATATATTTT; CDR3aa: CASSDDRRPSGNTIYF
d_gene: NA; v_gene: TRBV12-3/TRBV12-4; j_gene: TRBJ1-1; abundance: NA; CDR3nt: TGTGCCAGCATCAGACGGGTGAGGACTGAAGCTTTCTTT; CDR3aa: CASIRRVRTEAFF
d_gene: NA; v_gene: TRBV7-2; j_gene: TRBJ1-2; abundance: NA; CDR3nt: TGTGCCAGCAGCTTACAGAACTATGGCTACACCTTC; CDR3aa: CASSLQNYGYTF
d_gene: NA; v_gene: TRBV30; j_gene: TRBJ1-4; abundance: NA; CDR3nt: TGTGCCTGGAGTGCCCCGGGAACTAATGAAAAACTGTTTTTT; CDR3aa: CAWSAPGTNEKLFF
d_gene: NA; v_gene: TRBV4-1; j_gene: TRBJ2-3; abundance: NA; CDR3nt: TGCGCCAGCAGCCAGGTTAGACCAGGTACGCAGTATTTT; CDR3aa: CASSQVRPGTQYF
d_gene: TRBD1; v_gene: TRBV6-5; j_gene: TRBJ1-5; abundance: once; CDR3nt: TGTGCCAGCAGTTTAAAGGACAGGAACCAGCCCCAGCATTTT; CDR3aa: CASSLKDRNQPQHF
d_gene: TRBD2; v_gene: TRBV6-2/TRBV6-3; j_gene: TRBJ2-7; abundance: NA; CDR3nt: TGTGCCAGCAGCCCTCATAGCGGGCACCCTCTGGAGCAGTACTTC; CDR3aa: CASSPHSGHPLEQYF
d_gene: TRBD1; v_gene: TRBV7-2; j_gene: TRBJ1-3; abundance: NA; CDR3nt: TGTGCCAGCAGCTCCGGACAGGCTGGCTCTGGAAACACCATATATTTT; CDR3aa: CASSSGQAGSGNTIYF
d_gene: TRBD1; v_gene: TRBV3-1/TRBV3-2; j_gene: TRBJ2-7; abundance: once; CDR3nt: TGTGCCAGCAGCCACCGACAGGGTCCCCCCTACGAGCAGTACTTC; CDR3aa: CASSHRQGPPYEQYF
d_gene: NA; v_gene: TRBV7-6; j_gene: TRBJ1-1; abundance: NA; CDR3nt: TGTGCCAGCAGTCAATCCGCGGACACTGAAGCTTTCTTT; CDR3aa: CASSQSADTEAFF
d_gene: NA; v_gene: TRBV10-3; j_gene: TRBJ1-2; abundance: NA; CDR3nt: TGTGCCATCAGTGAGTCTGTAGGGGACTATGGCTACACCTTC; CDR3aa: CAISESVGDYGYTF
d_gene: TRBD1; v_gene: TRBV6-6; j_gene: TRBJ1-2; abundance: few; CDR3nt: TGTGCCATCCTACCCCCGGGACAGGGGGAACGTGGCTACACCTTC; CDR3aa: CAILPPGQGERGYTF
d_gene: NA; v_gene: TRBV11-2; j_gene: TRBJ2-1; abundance: NA; CDR3nt: TGTGCCAGCAGCCCTCACAATGAGCAGTTCTTC; CDR3aa: CASSPHNEQFF
d_gene: NA; v_gene: TRBV7-2; j_gene: TRBJ2-4; abundance: once; CDR3nt: TGTGCCAGCAGCTCGGAGGGCCTAAACATTCAGTACTTC; CDR3aa: CASSSEGLNIQYF
d_gene: TRBD1; v_gene: TRBV6-5; j_gene: TRBJ2-3; abundance: NA; CDR3nt: TGTGCCAGCAGTCCATCGGGACAGGGCACAGATACGCAGTATTTT; CDR3aa: CASSPSGQGTDTQYF
d_gene: TRBD1; v_gene: TRBV6-1; j_gene: TRBJ1-1; abundance: NA; CDR3nt: TGTGCCAGCAGTGAAGTCGCCAGGGGGTCTGAAGCTTTCTTT; CDR3aa: CASSEVARGSEAFF
d_gene: TRBD1; v_gene: TRBV30; j_gene: TRBJ1-2; abundance: NA; CDR3nt: TGTGCCTGGAGTGTTGCAGGGGGAAATGGCTACACCTTC; CDR3aa: CAWSVAGGNGYTF
d_gene: TRBD1; v_gene: TRBV7-9; j_gene: TRBJ2-1; abundance: NA; CDR3nt: TGTGCCAGCAGCTCGGGACAGGGGAGTGTTTATGAGCAGTTCTTC; CDR3aa: CASSSGQGSVYEQFF
d_gene: NA; v_gene: TRBV7-2; j_gene: TRBJ2-7; abundance: NA; CDR3nt: TGTGCCAGCAGCTCCCGGGGAAACGAGCAGTACTTC; CDR3aa: CASSSRGNEQYF
d_gene: NA; v_gene: TRBV2; j_gene: TRBJ1-5; abundance: NA; CDR3nt: TGTGCCAGCAGCAAGGACACCAATCAGCCCCAGCATTTT; CDR3aa: CASSKDTNQPQHF
d_gene: NA; v_gene: TRBV2; j_gene: TRBJ1-5; abundance: NA; CDR3nt: TGTGCCAGCAGGGGGGACTGGAGCAATCAGCCCCAGCATTTT; CDR3aa: CASRGDWSNQPQHF
d_gene: TRBD1; v_gene: TRBV18; j_gene: TRBJ2-7; abundance: few; CDR3nt: TGTGCCAGCTCACCGGGACAGGGGTTACGAGAGCAGTACTTC; CDR3aa: CASSPGQGLREQYF
d_gene: TRBD1; v_gene: TRBV29-1; j_gene: TRBJ1-6; abundance: NA; CDR3nt: TGCAGCGTCCGCCGGGACAGAAATTCACCCCTCCACTTT; CDR3aa: CSVRRDRNSPLHF
d_gene: TRBD1; v_gene: TRBV19; j_gene: TRBJ1-2; abundance: NA; CDR3nt: TGTGCCAGTAGGCCCAGGGCAGGGGGGAACTATGGCTACACCTTC; CDR3aa: CASRPRAGGNYGYTF
d_gene: TRBD1; v_gene: TRBV19; j_gene: TRBJ1-4; abundance: NA; CDR3nt: TGTGCCAGTAGGGACAGGGGGATAGCTAATGAAAAACTGTTTTTT; CDR3aa: CASRDRGIANEKLFF
d_gene: NA; v_gene: TRBV24-1; j_gene: TRBJ2-1; abundance: NA; CDR3nt: TGTGCCACCAGTGATTGGGACACCCGAAGTTACAATGAGCAGTTCTTC; CDR3aa: CATSDWDTRSYNEQFF
d_gene: NA; v_gene: TRBV7-7; j_gene: TRBJ1-5; abundance: NA; CDR3nt: TGTGCCAGCAGCTCGAGTTCCAATCAGCCCCAGCATTTT; CDR3aa: CASSSSSNQPQHF
d_gene: NA; v_gene: TRBV7-9; j_gene: TRBJ1-5; abundance: NA; CDR3nt: TGTGCCAGCAGCCCCTCTGCAGGGGCGAATCAGCCCCAGCATTTT; CDR3aa: CASSPSAGANQPQHF
d_gene: TRBD1; v_gene: TRBV3-1/TRBV3-2; j_gene: TRBJ1-1; abundance: few; CDR3nt: TGTGCCAGCAGCCCGACAGGGGGTCAGAAAGCTTTCTTT; CDR3aa: CASSPTGGQKAFF
d_gene: NA; v_gene: TRBV3-1/TRBV3-2; j_gene: TRBJ2-1; abundance: NA; CDR3nt: TGTGCCAGCAGCCCCAGGGGCGGTAATAATGAGCAGTTCTTC; CDR3aa: CASSPRGGNNEQFF
d_gene: NA; v_gene: TRBV4-2; j_gene: TRBJ1-4; abundance: NA; CDR3nt: TGTGCCAGCAGCCAAGATCCGGGGAAATCTAATGAAAAACTGTTTTTT; CDR3aa: CASSQDPGKSNEKLFF
d_gene: TRBD2; v_gene: TRBV6-5; j_gene: TRBJ2-1; abundance: NA; CDR3nt: TGTGCCAGCAGTTCCCCGAGGACTAGCGGCCGCAATGAGCAGTTCTTC; CDR3aa: CASSSPRTSGRNEQFF
d_gene: NA; v_gene: TRBV7-2; j_gene: TRBJ1-5; abundance: NA; CDR3nt: TGTGCCAGCAGCTTATGGAGTGGCGGGAAATGGAATCAGCCCCAGCATTTT; CDR3aa: CASSLWSGGKWNQPQHF
d_gene: NA; v_gene: TRBV10-1; j_gene: TRBJ1-5; abundance: NA; CDR3nt: TGCGCCAGCAGTGACGGGGGGTCCCCTCAGCCCCAGCATTTT; CDR3aa: CASSDGGSPQPQHF
d_gene: TRBD2; v_gene: TRBV24-1; j_gene: TRBJ2-5; abundance: NA; CDR3nt: TGTGCCACCGCGGATAGCGGGAGGACTGAGACCCAGTACTTC; CDR3aa: CATADSGRTETQYF
d_gene: TRBD1; v_gene: TRBV29-1; j_gene: TRBJ1-6; abundance: NA; CDR3nt: TGCAGCGCGCGACAGGGGGGGAATTCACCCCTCCACTTT; CDR3aa: CSARQGGNSPLHF
d_gene: NA; v_gene: TRBV2; j_gene: TRBJ1-2; abundance: few; CDR3nt: TGTGCCAGCAGTCCCCACCGCCGGACTGCTGGATATGGCTACACCTTC; CDR3aa: CASSPHRRTAGYGYTF
d_gene: TRBD1; v_gene: TRBV7-2; j_gene: TRBJ2-2; abundance: NA; CDR3nt: TGTGCCAGCAGTCGAGGGCAGGGGGCGAACACCGGGGAGCTGTTTTTT; CDR3aa: CASSRGQGANTGELFF
d_gene: TRBD1; v_gene: TRBV24-1; j_gene: TRBJ2-7; abundance: NA; CDR3nt: TGTGCCACCAGTGAATCGGGACAGGGTGAGCAGTACTTC; CDR3aa: CATSESGQGEQYF
d_gene: TRBD1; v_gene: TRBV24-1; j_gene: TRBJ2-1; abundance: NA; CDR3nt: TGTGCCACCAGTGATCCCGGGACAGGCGGCTACAATGAGCAGTTCTTC; CDR3aa: CATSDPGTGGYNEQFF
d_gene: NA; v_gene: TRBV6-2/TRBV6-3; j_gene: TRBJ1-3; abundance: once; CDR3nt: TGTGCCAGCAGTTACATGGCAGGGACTGGAAACACCATATATTTT; CDR3aa: CASSYMAGTGNTIYF
d_gene: TRBD2; v_gene: TRBV27; j_gene: TRBJ2-1; abundance: once; CDR3nt: TGTGCCAGCAGTTCACGCGCCACTAGCGGGAGGGGCAATGAGCAGTTCTTC; CDR3aa: CASSSRATSGRGNEQFF
d_gene: TRBD1; v_gene: TRBV7-6; j_gene: TRBJ1-6; abundance: NA; CDR3nt: TGTGCCAGCAGCCCCGGACAGGGGCTATCTAATTCACCCCTCCACTTT; CDR3aa: CASSPGQGLSNSPLHF
d_gene: NA; v_gene: TRBV2; j_gene: TRBJ2-5; abundance: NA; CDR3nt: TGTGCCAGCAGGAGCGGGTACGGGCAAGAGACCCAGTACTTC; CDR3aa: CASRSGYGQETQYF
d_gene: NA; v_gene: TRBV12-5; j_gene: TRBJ1-1; abundance: NA; CDR3nt: TGTGCTAGTGGTTTGGAAACAAGGAGGGTGGGGGACTGGAACACTGAAGCTTTCTTT; CDR3aa: CASGLETRRVGDWNTEAFF
d_gene: NA; v_gene: TRBV5-1; j_gene: TRBJ1-2; abundance: NA; CDR3nt: TGCGCCAGCAGCTTATACAGGGCGGTCTATGGCTACACCTTC; CDR3aa: CASSLYRAVYGYTF
d_gene: TRBD1; v_gene: TRBV12-5; j_gene: TRBJ1-5; abundance: once; CDR3nt: TGTGCTAGTGGTTCGACAGGGAATCAGCCCCAGCATTTT; CDR3aa: CASGSTGNQPQHF
d_gene: TRBD2; v_gene: TRBV5-1; j_gene: TRBJ2-3; abundance: NA; CDR3nt: TGCGCCAGCAGCTTACAAGCGGGAGCTAGCACAGATACGCAGTATTTT; CDR3aa: CASSLQAGASTDTQYF